This TCR beta chain appears in the sequencing data of a study of long-term antiretroviral therapy in people with HIV. immunoSEQ v3.0 was run at survey level. Repertoires were generated with immunoSEQ multiplex PCR, while TCRdb's copy carries only in-frame clones and drops some. This sample has about 28,000 clones, with roughly 96% found just once. The trim removed 5 bases at V and 7 bases at J, leaving 12 bases unmatched. This CDR3 comprises 16 residues. CDR1 and CDR2 from the germline V gene are SGHNT and YENEEA. The content of samples before DNA extraction was roughly 0.9-11 million cryopreserved PBMC.

The sample consisted of unsorted PBMCs, taken 6 to 6.5 years after starting antiretroviral therapy. The chain combines TRBV11-3 with TRBJ2-2; 8 bases are a match to TRBD1. The source is a man between 25 and 39 years old with HIV. The CDR3 region has the DNA TGTGCCAGCAGCCTCCGATGGACAGGGACGAGCGGGGAGCTGTTTTTT. Translation gives CASSLRWTGTSGELFF.